This T cell receptor beta chain was captured in a study of blood T cell repertoires in COVID-19. Germline CDR1 reads SGHRS; CDR2 reads YFSETQ. This CDR3 spans 15 amino acids. V was trimmed by 0 bases and J by 0 bases, leaving 9 bases between them. Here immunoSEQ multiplex PCR was the method, and the copy in TCRdb shows in-frame clones only, minus some. The sample includes about 180,000 clones, about 81% of them seen just once. The chain recombines TRBV5-1 with TRBJ1-1, with no clear D. Sequencing was performed on peripheral blood. The sequence was collected from a woman of 80 years or more with COVID-19, enrolled during active disease. CDR3 sequence: CASSLGGGMNTEAFF. The CDR3 DNA sequence: TGCGCCAGCAGCTTGGGGGGAGGCATGAACACTGAAGCTTTCTTT.